The clone carrying this T cell receptor beta chain was observed a few times. The data are from a study of blood T cell repertoires in COVID-19. TCRdb's copy holds only in-frame clones and misses some; the assay was immunoSEQ multiplex PCR. Found here are around 180,000 clones, about 85% of them singletons; the top ten hold 6.5% to 7.5%. V shed 5 bases, J shed 5 bases, and the junction held 8 bases outside the gene matches. This CDR3 spans 15 amino acids. Looked up from germline, CDR1 is SEHNR and CDR2 is FQNEAQ (reference sequence). J is TRBJ1-1 and V is TRBV7-9; 10 nucleotides match TRBD1. Sequences were obtained from peripheral blood. This receptor was identified in a man at least 80 years old with COVID-19, enrolled during active disease. The CDR3 reads CASSTRQGAETEAFF. In DNA, the CDR3 is TGTGCCAGCAGCACCCGACAGGGGGCGGAAACTGAAGCTTTCTTT.